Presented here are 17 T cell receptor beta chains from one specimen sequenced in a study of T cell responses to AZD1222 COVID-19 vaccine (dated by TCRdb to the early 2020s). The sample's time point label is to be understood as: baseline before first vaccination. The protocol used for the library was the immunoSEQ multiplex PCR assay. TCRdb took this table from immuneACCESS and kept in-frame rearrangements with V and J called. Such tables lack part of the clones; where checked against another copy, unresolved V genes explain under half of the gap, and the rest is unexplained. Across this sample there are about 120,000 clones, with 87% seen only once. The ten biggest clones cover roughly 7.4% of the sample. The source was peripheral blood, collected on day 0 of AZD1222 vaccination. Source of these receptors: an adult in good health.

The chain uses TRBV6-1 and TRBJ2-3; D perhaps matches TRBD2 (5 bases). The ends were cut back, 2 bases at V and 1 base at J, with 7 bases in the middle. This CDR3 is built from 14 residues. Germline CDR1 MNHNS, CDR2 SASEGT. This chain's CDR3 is CASSEILGTDTQYF. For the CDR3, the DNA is TGTGCCAGCAGTGAAATACTAGGCACAGATACGCAGTATTTT.

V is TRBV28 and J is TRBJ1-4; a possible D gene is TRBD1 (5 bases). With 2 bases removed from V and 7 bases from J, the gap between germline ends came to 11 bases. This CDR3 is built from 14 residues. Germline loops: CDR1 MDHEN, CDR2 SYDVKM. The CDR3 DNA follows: TGTGCCAGCAGTTTACAGGGTATGGGTGAAAAACTGTTTTTT. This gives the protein CASSLQGMGEKLFF. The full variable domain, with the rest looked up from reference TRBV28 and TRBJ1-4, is DVKVTQSSRYLVKRTGEKVFLECVQDMDHENMFWYRQDPGLGLRLIYFSYDVKMKEKGDIPEGYSVSREKKERFSLILESASTNQTSMYLCASSLQGMGEKLFFGSGTQLSVL.

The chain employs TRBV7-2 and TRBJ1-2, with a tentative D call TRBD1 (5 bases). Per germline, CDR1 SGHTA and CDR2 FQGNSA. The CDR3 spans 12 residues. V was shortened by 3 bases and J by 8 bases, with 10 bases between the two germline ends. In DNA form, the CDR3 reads TGTGCCAGCAGCTTTGACCGGGGGGGCTACACCTTC. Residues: CASSFDRGGYTF.

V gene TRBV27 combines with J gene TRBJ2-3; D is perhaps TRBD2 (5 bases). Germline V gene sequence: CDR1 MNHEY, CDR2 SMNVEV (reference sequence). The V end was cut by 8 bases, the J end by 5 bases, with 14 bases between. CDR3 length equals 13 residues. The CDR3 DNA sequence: TGTGCCAGCCGACCAGCGGACCAAGATACGCAGTATTTT. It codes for CASRPADQDTQYF.

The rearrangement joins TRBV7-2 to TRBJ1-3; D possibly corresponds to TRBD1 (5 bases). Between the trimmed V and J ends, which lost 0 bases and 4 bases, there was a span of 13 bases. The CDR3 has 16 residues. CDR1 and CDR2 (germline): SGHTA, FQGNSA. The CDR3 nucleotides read TGTGCCAGCAGCTTAGCTGGCGCCGGGACCGGAAACACCATATATTTT. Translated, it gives CASSLAGAGTGNTIYF.

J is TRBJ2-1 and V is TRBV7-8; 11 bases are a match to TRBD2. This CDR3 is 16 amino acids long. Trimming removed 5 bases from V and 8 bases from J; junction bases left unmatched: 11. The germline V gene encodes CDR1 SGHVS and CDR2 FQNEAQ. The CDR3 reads CASSQHIAGGRDEQFF. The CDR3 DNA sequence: TGTGCCAGCAGCCAACACATAGCGGGGGGGCGGGATGAGCAGTTCTTC.

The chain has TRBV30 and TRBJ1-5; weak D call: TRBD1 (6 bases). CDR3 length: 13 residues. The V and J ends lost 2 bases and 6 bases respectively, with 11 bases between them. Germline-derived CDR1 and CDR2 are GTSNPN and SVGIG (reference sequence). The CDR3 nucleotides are TGTGCCTGGAGTAGGACAGCAGGTCAGCCCCAGCATTTT. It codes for CAWSRTAGQPQHF.

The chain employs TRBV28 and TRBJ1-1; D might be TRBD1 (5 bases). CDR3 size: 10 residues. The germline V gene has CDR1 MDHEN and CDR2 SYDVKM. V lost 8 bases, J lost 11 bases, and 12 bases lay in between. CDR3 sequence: CASARDSAFF. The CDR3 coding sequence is TGTGCCAGCGCCCGGGACTCGGCTTTCTTT. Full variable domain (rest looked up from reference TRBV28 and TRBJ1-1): DVKVTQSSRYLVKRTGEKVFLECVQDMDHENMFWYRQDPGLGLRLIYFSYDVKMKEKGDIPEGYSVSREKKERFSLILESASTNQTSMYLCASARDSAFFGQGTRLTVV.

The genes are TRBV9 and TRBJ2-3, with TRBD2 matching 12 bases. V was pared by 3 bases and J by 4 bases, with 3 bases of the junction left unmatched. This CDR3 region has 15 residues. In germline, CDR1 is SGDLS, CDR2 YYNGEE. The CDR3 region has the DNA TGTGCCAGCAGCGAGGGACTAGCGGGCCCAGATACGCAGTATTTT. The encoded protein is CASSEGLAGPDTQYF. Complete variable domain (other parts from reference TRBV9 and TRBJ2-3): DSGVTQTPKHLITATGQRVTLRCSPRSGDLSVYWYQQSLDQGLQFLIQYYNGEERAKGNILERFSAQQFPDLHSELNLSSLELGDSALYFCASSEGLAGPDTQYFGPGTRLTVL.

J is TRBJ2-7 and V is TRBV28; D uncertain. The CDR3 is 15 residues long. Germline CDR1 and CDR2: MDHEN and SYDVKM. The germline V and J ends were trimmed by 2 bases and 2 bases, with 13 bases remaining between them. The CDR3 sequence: CASSLQARWAYEQYF. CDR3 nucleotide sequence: TGTGCCAGCAGTTTACAGGCACGGTGGGCCTACGAGCAGTACTTC.

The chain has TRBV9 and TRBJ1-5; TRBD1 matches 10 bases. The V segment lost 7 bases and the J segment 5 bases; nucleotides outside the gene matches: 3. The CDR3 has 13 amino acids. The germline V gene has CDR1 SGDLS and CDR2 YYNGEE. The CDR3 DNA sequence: TGTGCCAGCGGGACAGGGGTGGATCAGCCCCAGCATTTT. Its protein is CASGTGVDQPQHF.

Written as DNA, the CDR3 is TGTGCCAGTAGTACGGACGGTTATCAGCCCCAGCATTTT. Translation gives CASSTDGYQPQHF. This chain connects TRBV19 to TRBJ1-5; D ambiguous. The CDR3 has 13 residues. Germline V gives CDR1 LNHDA, CDR2 SQIVND (reference sequence). The V gene lost 4 bases and the J gene lost 5 bases, with 9 bases spanning the gap.

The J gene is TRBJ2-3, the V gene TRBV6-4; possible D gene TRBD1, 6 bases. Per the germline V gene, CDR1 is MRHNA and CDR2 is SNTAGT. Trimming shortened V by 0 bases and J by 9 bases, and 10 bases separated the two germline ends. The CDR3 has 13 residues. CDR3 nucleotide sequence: TGTGCCAGCAGTGACTCCGGGACACCCACGCAGTATTTT. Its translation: CASSDSGTPTQYF.

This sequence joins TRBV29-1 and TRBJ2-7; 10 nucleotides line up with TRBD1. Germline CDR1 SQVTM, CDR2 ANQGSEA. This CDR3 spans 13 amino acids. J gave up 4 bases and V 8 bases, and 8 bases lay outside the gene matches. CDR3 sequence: CSKLRDRGYEQYF. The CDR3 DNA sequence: TGCAGCAAACTACGGGACAGGGGTTACGAGCAGTACTTC.

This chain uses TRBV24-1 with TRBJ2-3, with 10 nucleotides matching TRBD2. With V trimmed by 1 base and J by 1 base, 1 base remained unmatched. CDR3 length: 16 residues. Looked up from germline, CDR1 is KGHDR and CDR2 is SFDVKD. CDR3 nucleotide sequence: TGTGCCACCAGTGATTTCCTAGCGGGGGGCACAGATACGCAGTATTTT. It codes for CATSDFLAGGTDTQYF.

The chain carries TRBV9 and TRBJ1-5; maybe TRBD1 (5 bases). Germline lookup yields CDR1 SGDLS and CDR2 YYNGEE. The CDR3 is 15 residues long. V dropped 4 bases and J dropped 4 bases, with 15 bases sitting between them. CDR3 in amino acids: CASSKQGTGNQPQHF. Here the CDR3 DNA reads TGTGCCAGCAGCAAGCAGGGTACGGGAAATCAGCCCCAGCATTTT.

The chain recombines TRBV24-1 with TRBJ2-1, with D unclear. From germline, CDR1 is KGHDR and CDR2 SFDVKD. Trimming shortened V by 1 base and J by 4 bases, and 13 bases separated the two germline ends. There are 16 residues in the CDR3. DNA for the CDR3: TGTGCCACCAGTGATTTACCAGGACGGGCGTACAATGAGCAGTTCTTC. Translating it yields CATSDLPGRAYNEQFF.